The 29 T cell receptor beta chains reported below all come from one sample, sequenced in a study of graft-versus-host responses after intestinal transplantation. Data came from immunoSEQ multiplex PCR; TCRdb stores just in-frame clones and leaves some out. The sample has around 110,000 clones, 90% seen once. The antigens of these receptors remain unknown. Sample: unstimulated CD4+ T cells sorted from spleen or lymph node cells, taken before intestinal transplant. These receptor sequences come from a human donor who received an intestinal transplant.

This sequence joins TRBV7-9 and TRBJ1-6; D perhaps matches TRBD1 (5 bases). CDR1 SEHNR and CDR2 FQNEAQ come from the germline V gene (reference sequence). V was trimmed by 5 bases and J by 14 bases, leaving 13 bases between them. CDR3 size: 12 residues. The CDR3 coding sequence is TGTGCCAGCAGCCCTAGGGGTGGGTCCCTCCACTTT. It specifies CASSPRGGSLHF.

The J gene is TRBJ2-1, the V gene TRBV7-9; 7 bases align to TRBD2. The CDR3 consists of 15 residues. Germline V gives CDR1 SEHNR, CDR2 FQNEAQ (reference sequence). With 2 bases clipped from V and 4 bases from J, the junction kept 5 bases outside the gene matches. In DNA, the CDR3 is TGTGCCAGCAGCTTAACAGCGGGGAGGTACAATGAGCAGTTCTTC. Encoded protein: CASSLTAGRYNEQFF.

The genes are TRBV5-5 and TRBJ2-5; TRBD1 matches at 9 bases. V gave up 0 bases and J gave up 4 bases; unmatched junction bases: 10. The CDR3 is made up of 17 amino acids. The V gene's germline CDR1 is SGHKS and CDR2 YYEKEE (reference sequence). CDR3 loop: CASSLDRTGGVGETQYF. CDR3 DNA sequence: TGTGCCAGCAGCTTGGATAGAACAGGGGGCGTAGGAGAGACCCAGTACTTC.

This chain uses TRBV19 with TRBJ2-2; 7 bases line up with TRBD2. This CDR3 contains 14 residues. Germline trimming cut 4 bases from V and 1 base from J; bases unmatched to any gene: 0. Germline CDR1 LNHDA, CDR2 SQIVND (reference sequence). The CDR3 nucleotides read TGTGCCAGTAGTAGCGGGAGGAACACCGGGGAGCTGTTTTTT. It translates to CASSSGRNTGELFF.

V and J are TRBV19 and TRBJ1-2, with D uncertain. Germline CDR1 is LNHDA and CDR2 is SQIVND (reference sequence). Trimming cost V 4 bases and J 3 bases, with 12 bases left between them. The CDR3 has 14 residues. In DNA form, the CDR3 reads TGTGCCAGTAGTACCAGTGGGCCACACTATGGCTACACCTTC. Amino acid sequence: CASSTSGPHYGYTF.

This clone was counted a single time. The V call is TRBV9, the J call TRBJ1-1; TRBD1 aligns across 11 bases. In germline, CDR1 is SGDLS, CDR2 YYNGEE. The CDR3 runs 17 residues. The V gene end was trimmed by 3 bases and the J gene end by 1 base; junction bases not matched to a gene: 8. CDR3 nucleotide sequence: TGTGCCAGCAGCGCCACAGCCGGGACAGGGGGGAACACTGAAGCTTTCTTT. The encoded protein is CASSATAGTGGNTEAFF.

The chain recombines TRBV5-1 with TRBJ2-3, with 12 bases that match TRBD2. The CDR3 is made up of 16 amino acids. In germline, CDR1 is SGHRS, CDR2 YFSETQ. With V trimmed by 6 bases and J by 5 bases, 10 bases remained unmatched. The DNA of the CDR3 is TGCGCCAGCACCACCCGCACTAGCGGGGGGAAAGATACGCAGTATTTT. Its protein is CASTTRTSGGKDTQYF.

V usage is TRBV6-5 and J usage is TRBJ1-5; D possibly corresponds to TRBD1 (5 bases). Germline lookup yields CDR1 MNHEY and CDR2 SVGAGI. This CDR3 is built from 15 residues. V was shortened by 2 bases and J by 3 bases, with 11 bases between the two germline ends. The chain's CDR3 is CASSYGQGNNQPQHF. In nucleotides, the CDR3 is TGTGCCAGCAGTTACGGTCAGGGAAACAATCAGCCCCAGCATTTT.

The table lists this clone with a count of one. This chain joins TRBV5-1 and TRBJ2-5; D perhaps matches TRBD2 (5 bases). This CDR3 is 14 amino acids long. Trimming shortened V by 2 bases and J by 1 base, and 9 bases separated the two germline ends. Germline CDR1 is SGHRS and CDR2 is YFSETQ. CDR3 nucleotides: TGCGCCAGCAGCTTCCTAGCACTCCAAGAGACCCAGTACTTC. Amino acid sequence: CASSFLALQETQYF.

The rearrangement links TRBV5-8 to TRBJ2-1; D is unclear. The CDR3 runs to 15 residues. Between the trimmed V and J ends, which lost 0 bases and 0 bases, there was a span of 7 bases. Germline CDR1 reads SGHTS; CDR2 reads YDEGEE. The CDR3 DNA follows: TGTGCCAGCAGCTTGGGGCGGCTCTCCTACAATGAGCAGTTCTTC. Its translation: CASSLGRLSYNEQFF.

V and J are TRBV7-9 and TRBJ1-6; D gene unclear. The length of the CDR3 is 14 residues. The V gene's germline CDR1 is SEHNR and CDR2 FQNEAQ (reference sequence). V gave up 2 bases and J gave up 8 bases, with 10 bases separating them. The CDR3: CASSLRALYSPLHF. CDR3 nucleotide sequence: TGTGCCAGCAGCTTAAGAGCCTTATATTCACCCCTCCACTTT.

The V and J genes are TRBV14 and TRBJ1-3; 8 bases line up with TRBD1. The CDR3 totals 16 residues. The junction had 8 bases not matched to a gene; V was cut back by 4 bases and J by 3 bases. The germline V gene encodes CDR1 SGHDN and CDR2 FVKESK. CDR3 DNA sequence: TGTGCCAGCAGCCGGGGTTATGACAGGGGTGGAAACACCATATATTTT. Translated, it gives CASSRGYDRGGNTIYF.

V gene TRBV11-2 combines with J gene TRBJ2-1; 11 positions match TRBD2. CDR1 and CDR2 (germline): SGHAT, FQNNGV. V shed 5 bases, J shed 6 bases, and the junction held 9 bases outside the gene matches. The CDR3 runs 16 residues. CDR3 loop: CASSPEGLAGGNEQFF. The CDR3, as DNA: TGTGCCAGCAGCCCCGAGGGCCTAGCGGGGGGCAATGAGCAGTTCTTC.

This chain links TRBV6-4 with TRBJ2-4; 12 positions agree with TRBD2. The CDR3 extends over 17 amino acids. Germline V lookup: CDR1 MRHNA, CDR2 SNTAGT. V was clipped by 6 bases and J by 0 bases; unmatched bases: 6. The CDR3 DNA reads TGTGCCAGCAGAAGACTAGCGGGGGTGCTAGCCAAAAACATTCAGTACTTC. Translation gives CASRRLAGVLAKNIQYF.

This chain links TRBV30 with TRBJ2-6; D gene unclear. In germline, CDR1 is GTSNPN, CDR2 SVGIG (reference sequence). Trimming left V 2 bases short and J 5 bases short, with 16 bases between. The CDR3 runs to 16 residues. The CDR3 DNA follows: TGTGCCTGGAGTCCAAATCGGGTCCCCTGGGCCAACGTCCTGACTTTC. Protein: CAWSPNRVPWANVLTF.

CDR3 amino acids: CSVVLAGVETQYF. DNA of the CDR3: TGCAGCGTTGTCCTAGCGGGAGTGGAGACCCAGTACTTC. The chain links TRBV29-1 to TRBJ2-5; 10 bases map to TRBD2. This CDR3 has 13 amino acids. V shed 4 bases, J shed 5 bases, and the junction held 4 bases outside the gene matches. Per the germline V gene, CDR1 is SQVTM and CDR2 is ANQGSEA. The full variable domain, its missing parts supplied by reference TRBV29-1 and TRBJ2-5, is SAVISQKPSRDICQRGTSLTIQCQVDSQVTMMFWYRQQPGQSLTLIATANQGSEATYESGFVIDKFPISRPNLTFSTLTVSNMSPEDSSIYLCSVVLAGVETQYFGPGTRLLVL.

This clone has just one count. The chain uses TRBV19 and TRBJ1-6; a weak D match, TRBD1 (6 bases). Trimming removed 2 bases from V and 3 bases from J, with 8 bases in between. The CDR3 has 15 residues. The germline V gene has CDR1 LNHDA and CDR2 SQIVND (reference sequence). The CDR3 region has the DNA TGTGCCAGTAGTATAAGGACAGTCTATAATTCACCCCTCCACTTT. It is translated as CASSIRTVYNSPLHF. The variable domain in full, completed from reference TRBV19 and TRBJ1-6, reads DGGITQSPKYLFRKEGQNVTLSCEQNLNHDAMYWYRQDPGQGLRLIYYSQIVNDFQKGDIAEGYSVSREKKESFPLTVTSAQKNPTAFYLCASSIRTVYNSPLHFGNGTRLTVT.

This chain uses TRBV5-6 with TRBJ1-3; tentatively, D is TRBD1 (5 bases). The germline V gene has CDR1 SGHDT and CDR2 YYEEEE. The CDR3 runs 18 residues. Trimming removed 3 bases from V and 0 bases from J, with 19 bases in between. The CDR3 coding sequence is TGTGCCAGCAGCTCGAGGGACCTTACGGGAGTCTCTGGAAACACCATATATTTT. This gives the protein CASSSRDLTGVSGNTIYF.

V is TRBV5-1 and J is TRBJ2-2; 7 bases line up with TRBD2. The trim removed 4 bases at V and 8 bases at J, leaving 11 bases unmatched. In germline, CDR1 is SGHRS, CDR2 YFSETQ. The CDR3 is 15 amino acids. The CDR3 DNA reads as TGCGCCAGCAGCCTCATCGCGGGCGGGAGTGGGGAGCTGTTTTTT. Residues: CASSLIAGGSGELFF. Full variable domain (remainder filled in from reference TRBV5-1 and TRBJ2-2): KAGVTQTPRYLIKTRGQQVTLSCSPISGHRSVSWYQQTPGQGLQFLFEYFSETQRNKGNFPGRFSGRQFSNSRSEMNVSTLELGDSALYLCASSLIAGGSGELFFGEGSRLTVL.

V usage is TRBV7-8 and J usage is TRBJ2-7; TRBD1 might be the D (6 bases). The CDR3 spans 14 residues. CDR1 SGHVS and CDR2 FQNEAQ come from the germline V gene. Between the trimmed V and J ends, which lost 4 bases and 0 bases, there was a span of 10 bases. The CDR3 DNA is TGTGCCAGCAGCTCGGACAGAAGCTCCTACGAGCAGTACTTC. Residues: CASSSDRSSYEQYF. The entire variable domain, with the rest obtained from reference TRBV7-8 and TRBJ2-7, is as follows: GAGVSQSPRYKVAKRGQDVALRCDPISGHVSLFWYQQALGQGPEFLTYFQNEAQLDKSGLPSDRFFAERPEGSVSTLKIQRTQQEDSAVYLCASSSDRSSYEQYFGPGTRLTVT.

The chain uses TRBV18 and TRBJ2-3; tentative D call: TRBD1 (5 bases). Trimming shortened V by 5 bases and J by 0 bases, and 9 bases separated the two germline ends. From germline, CDR1 is KGHSH and CDR2 LQKENI. The CDR3 extends over 14 amino acids. In DNA form, the CDR3 reads TGTGCCAGCTCAAGGGGTCTAAGCACAGATACGCAGTATTTT. This gives the protein CASSRGLSTDTQYF.

This chain links TRBV30 with TRBJ2-5, with TRBD2 matching over 11 bases. Per germline, CDR1 GTSNPN and CDR2 SVGIG (reference sequence). Losses at the gene ends were 2 bases for V and 8 bases for J; bases not matched to a gene: 13. CDR3 length equals 16 residues. Here the CDR3 DNA reads TGTGCCTGGAGTTTTGGACTAGCGGGTTCCCAAGGAACCCAGTACTTC. Its protein product is CAWSFGLAGSQGTQYF.

J is TRBJ1-1 and V is TRBV10-3; possibly TRBD1 for D (6 bases). Germline lookup yields CDR1 ENHRY and CDR2 SYGVKD. Trimming took off 8 bases at V and 1 base at J, with 20 bases between the two ends. CDR3 length equals 16 residues. In nucleotides, the CDR3 is TGTGCCATCCGACCCCAGGGGAAAGGGGGGAACACTGAAGCTTTCTTT. Its translation is CAIRPQGKGGNTEAFF.

This chain connects TRBV2 to TRBJ2-1, with 11 positions matching TRBD2. The CDR3 runs to 15 residues. From germline, CDR1 is SNHLY and CDR2 FYNNEI. The junction had 6 bases not matched to a gene; V was cut back by 9 bases and J by 2 bases. CDR3: CASVTSGRPYNEQFF. The CDR3 DNA is TGTGCCAGTGTTACTAGCGGGAGACCCTACAATGAGCAGTTCTTC.

This clone was seen a single time. The chain joins TRBV7-9 to TRBJ1-2, with 7 bases matching TRBD1. Germline CDR1 reads SEHNR; CDR2 reads FQNEAQ (reference sequence). The junction had 9 bases not matched to a gene; V was cut back by 1 base and J by 4 bases. The CDR3 consists of 16 residues. The CDR3 is CASSLEVSGGGYGYTF. The CDR3 DNA reads TGTGCCAGCAGCTTAGAAGTTTCAGGGGGAGGCTATGGCTACACCTTC.

The chain carries TRBV28 and TRBJ2-7; D ambiguous. CDR1 is MDHEN and CDR2 is SYDVKM in the germline V gene. The CDR3 runs 13 residues. The V end lost 2 bases, the J end lost 1 base, and 6 bases lay between the germline ends. The CDR3: CASSLGPSYEQYF. The CDR3 DNA reads TGTGCCAGCAGTTTAGGGCCATCCTACGAGCAGTACTTC.

The CDR3 DNA is TGTGCCAGCAGGGTGGACAGTACCTACAATGAGCAGTTCTTC. It specifies CASRVDSTYNEQFF. J is TRBJ2-1 and V is TRBV2; perhaps TRBD1 as D (6 bases). Germline assignment: CDR1 SNHLY and CDR2 FYNNEI. This CDR3 spans 14 amino acids. The germline V and J ends were trimmed by 6 bases and 2 bases, with 11 bases remaining between them.

In its sample, this clone was seen a few times. The V call is TRBV5-4, the J call TRBJ1-6; 7 nucleotides agree with TRBD1. Germline CDR1 is SGHNT and CDR2 is YYREEE (reference sequence). The V segment lost 4 bases and the J segment 5 bases; nucleotides outside the gene matches: 6. The CDR3 extends over 15 amino acids. For the CDR3, the DNA is TGTGCCAGCAGCATATACAGGGGAGATAATTCACCCCTCCACTTT. Amino acid sequence: CASSIYRGDNSPLHF. The complete variable domain, with remaining parts taken from reference TRBV5-4 and TRBJ1-6, reads ETGVTQSPTHLIKTRGQQVTLRCSSQSGHNTVSWYQQALGQGPQFIFQYYREEENGRGNFPPRFSGLQFPNYSSELNVNALELDDSALYLCASSIYRGDNSPLHFGNGTRLTVT.

V gene TRBV5-5 combines with J gene TRBJ1-1, with a weak D call TRBD1 (6 bases). This CDR3 is built from 18 residues. V shed 3 bases and J shed 1 base, with 22 bases lying between them. Germline V gives CDR1 SGHKS, CDR2 YYEKEE (reference sequence). For the CDR3, the DNA is TGTGCCAGCAGCTCCCGCCTACCTGATACAGGGTGGAACACTGAAGCTTTCTTT. Protein: CASSSRLPDTGWNTEAFF.